This record looks at one T cell receptor (beta chain) sequence and its context. The antigen is undetermined. A much larger clone is a single base away; this may be a read error. Germline CDR1 is MNHEY and CDR2 is SVGEGT. This CDR3 region has 15 residues. These data are taken from a study of tumor and adjacent non-tumor tissue in lung cancer. Whole-study context: Histology: around 13 adenocarcinoma, a couple of squamous cell carcinoma, 1 small cell lung cancer. Aged about 31 to 85 years, patients included approximately 11 men and roughly 5 women with stage I to III disease.

Study-level points and caveats: Tumor tissue had significantly higher TCR diversity than normal lung.

TCRbeta libraries were built with three rounds of nested PCR, modified from ARM-PCR. MiXCR, run by TCRdb on the multiplex PCR reads, gives a single entry per CDR3 protein. The table shows 77,000 or so distinct CDR3 sequences, with around 76% occurring only once. This sample's RNA came from whole unsorted tissue. The normal lung tissue was taken more than 3 cm from the tumor edge. Donors were chemotherapy-naive, newly diagnosed lung cancer surgical patients in China, August–November 2014. The receptor was isolated from a man between 70 and 80 years old with non-small cell lung cancer. The gene calls are TRBV6-2 or TRBV6-3 and TRBJ1-2; TRBD1 matches at 12 bases. Sequencing was done on a sample of distant non-tumor lung tissue. The CDR3 region has the DNA TGTGCCAGCAGTTACCCGGGACAGGGGGCCTATGGCCACACCTTC. It encodes CASSYPGQGAYGHTF.